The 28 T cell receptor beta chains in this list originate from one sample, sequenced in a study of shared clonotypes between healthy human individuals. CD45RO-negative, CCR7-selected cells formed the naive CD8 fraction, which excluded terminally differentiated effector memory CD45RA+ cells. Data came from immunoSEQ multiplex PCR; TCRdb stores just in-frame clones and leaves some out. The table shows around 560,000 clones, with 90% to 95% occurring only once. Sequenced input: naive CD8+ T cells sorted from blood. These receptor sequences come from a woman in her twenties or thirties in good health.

CDR3 DNA sequence: TGTGCCAGCAGCCAAGAGGTGTGGTCCTATAATTCACCCCTCCACTTT. Translating gives CASSQEVWSYNSPLHF. J is TRBJ1-6 and V is TRBV14; D ambiguous. V lost 0 bases to trimming and J lost 1 base, with 7 bases between them. Germline CDR1 and CDR2: SGHDN and FVKESK. The CDR3 sequence is 16 residues long.

CDR3 bases: TGTGCCATCAGTGACCCGATAGGACAGGGACCGGAATATAGCAATCAGCCCCAGCATTTT. Amino acid sequence: CAISDPIGQGPEYSNQPQHF. The genes are TRBV10-3 and TRBJ1-5, with 8 bases aligning to TRBD1. Germline CDR1 reads ENHRY; CDR2 reads SYGVKD. CDR3 length: 20 residues. V was clipped by 3 bases and J by 0 bases; unmatched bases: 16.

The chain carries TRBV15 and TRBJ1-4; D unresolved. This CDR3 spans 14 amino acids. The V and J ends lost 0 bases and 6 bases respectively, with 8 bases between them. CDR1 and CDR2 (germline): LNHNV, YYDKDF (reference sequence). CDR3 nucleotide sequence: TGTGCCACCAGCAGAGATACGGAATATGAAAAACTGTTTTTT. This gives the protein CATSRDTEYEKLFF.

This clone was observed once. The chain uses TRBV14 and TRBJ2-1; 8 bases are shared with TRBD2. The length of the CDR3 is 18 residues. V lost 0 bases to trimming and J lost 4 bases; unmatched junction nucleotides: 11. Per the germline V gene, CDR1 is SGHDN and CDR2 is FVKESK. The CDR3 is CASSQEQAGVSEYNEQFF. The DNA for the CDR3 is TGTGCCAGCAGCCAAGAGCAAGCGGGAGTATCGGAATACAATGAGCAGTTCTTC.

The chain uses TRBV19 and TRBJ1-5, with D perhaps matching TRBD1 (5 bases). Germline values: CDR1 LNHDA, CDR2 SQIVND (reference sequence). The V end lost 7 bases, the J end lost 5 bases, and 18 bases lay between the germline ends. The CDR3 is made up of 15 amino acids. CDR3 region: CASKGWDPRDQPQHF. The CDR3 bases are TGTGCCAGTAAAGGCTGGGACCCGAGGGATCAGCCCCAGCATTTT. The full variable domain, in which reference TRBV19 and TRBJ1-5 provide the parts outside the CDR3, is DGGITQSPKYLFRKEGQNVTLSCEQNLNHDAMYWYRQDPGQGLRLIYYSQIVNDFQKGDIAEGYSVSREKKESFPLTVTSAQKNPTAFYLCASKGWDPRDQPQHFGDGTRLSIL.

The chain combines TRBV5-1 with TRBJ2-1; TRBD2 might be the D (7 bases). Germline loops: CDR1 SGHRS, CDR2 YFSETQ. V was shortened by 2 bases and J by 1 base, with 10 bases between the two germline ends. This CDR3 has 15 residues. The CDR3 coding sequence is TGCGCCAGCAGCTTAGGGGGAGGGTCCTACAATGAGCAGTTCTTC. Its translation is CASSLGGGSYNEQFF.

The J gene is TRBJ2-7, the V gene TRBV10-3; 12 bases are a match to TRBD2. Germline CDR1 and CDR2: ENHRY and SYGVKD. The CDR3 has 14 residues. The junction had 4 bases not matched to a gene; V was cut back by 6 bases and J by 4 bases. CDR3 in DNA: TGTGCCATCAGCGGACTAGCGGGAATTTACGAGCAGTACTTC. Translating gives CAISGLAGIYEQYF.

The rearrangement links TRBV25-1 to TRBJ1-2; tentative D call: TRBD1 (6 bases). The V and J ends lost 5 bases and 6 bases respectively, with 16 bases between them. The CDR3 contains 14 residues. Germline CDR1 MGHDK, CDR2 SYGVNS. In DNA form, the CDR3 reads TGTGCCAGCAGTACGCACAGGGCCTTGGATGGCTACACCTTC. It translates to CASSTHRALDGYTF.

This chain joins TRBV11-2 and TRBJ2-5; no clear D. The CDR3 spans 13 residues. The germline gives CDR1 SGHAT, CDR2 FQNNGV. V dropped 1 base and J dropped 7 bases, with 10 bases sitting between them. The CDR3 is CASSLVWKGTQYF. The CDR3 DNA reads TGTGCCAGCAGCTTAGTGTGGAAGGGGACCCAGTACTTC.

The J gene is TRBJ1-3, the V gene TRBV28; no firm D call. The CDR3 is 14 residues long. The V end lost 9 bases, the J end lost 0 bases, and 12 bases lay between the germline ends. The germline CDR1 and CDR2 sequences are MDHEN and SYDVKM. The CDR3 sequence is CASGGVSSGNTIYF. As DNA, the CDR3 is TGTGCCAGTGGCGGAGTGAGCTCTGGAAACACCATATATTTT.

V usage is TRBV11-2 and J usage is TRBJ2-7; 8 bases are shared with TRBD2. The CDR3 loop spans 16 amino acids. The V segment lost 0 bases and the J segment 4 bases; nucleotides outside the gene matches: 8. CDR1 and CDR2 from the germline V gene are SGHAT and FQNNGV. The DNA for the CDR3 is TGTGCCAGCAGCTTAGACAGGAGCGGGGGCAGTTACGAGCAGTACTTC. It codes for CASSLDRSGGSYEQYF.

This CDR3 reads CASSFGGQTDTQYF. The CDR3 region has the DNA TGTGCCAGCAGTTTTGGGGGACAGACAGATACGCAGTATTTT. V and J are TRBV28 and TRBJ2-3, with 7 bases lining up with TRBD1. The CDR3 loop spans 14 amino acids. In germline, CDR1 is MDHEN, CDR2 SYDVKM. Unmatched junction bases numbered 3, after V lost 3 bases and J lost 3 bases.

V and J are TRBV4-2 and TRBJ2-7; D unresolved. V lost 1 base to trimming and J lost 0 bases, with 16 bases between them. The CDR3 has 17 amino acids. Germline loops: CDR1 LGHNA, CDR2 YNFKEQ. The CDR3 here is CASSQGEEGTSSYEQYF. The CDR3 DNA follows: TGTGCCAGCAGCCAAGGAGAGGAAGGCACTTCCTCCTACGAGCAGTACTTC.

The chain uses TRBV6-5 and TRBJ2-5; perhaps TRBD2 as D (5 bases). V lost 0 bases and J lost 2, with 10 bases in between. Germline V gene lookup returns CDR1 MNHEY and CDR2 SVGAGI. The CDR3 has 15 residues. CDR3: CASSYSIGGQETQYF. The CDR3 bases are TGTGCCAGCAGTTACTCGATTGGAGGACAAGAGACCCAGTACTTC.

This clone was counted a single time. DNA for the CDR3: TGTGCCAGCAGTCGGACAGTCGAGCAGTACTTC. It yields the protein CASSRTVEQYF. V and J are TRBV28 and TRBJ2-7, with D possibly being TRBD1 (6 bases). V lost 5 bases to trimming and J lost 6 bases, with 8 bases between them. The CDR3 is 11 residues long. CDR1 and CDR2 (germline): MDHEN, SYDVKM.

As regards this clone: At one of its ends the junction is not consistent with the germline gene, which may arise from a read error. The CDR3 region has the DNA TGTGCCAGCAGTTTCCCCGGGACACACGACTTC. It yields the protein CASSFPGTHDF. V gene TRBV28 combines with J gene TRBJ2-4, with a tentative D call TRBD1 (6 bases). The CDR3 runs 11 residues. Germline V gene data show CDR1 as MDHEN and CDR2 as SYDVKM.

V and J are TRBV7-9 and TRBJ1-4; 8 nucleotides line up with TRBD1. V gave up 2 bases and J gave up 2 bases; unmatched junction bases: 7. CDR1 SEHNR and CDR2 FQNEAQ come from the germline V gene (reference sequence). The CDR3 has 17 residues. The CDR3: CASSLSSGGWTNEKLFF. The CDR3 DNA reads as TGTGCCAGCAGCTTATCGTCAGGGGGCTGGACTAATGAAAAACTGTTTTTT.

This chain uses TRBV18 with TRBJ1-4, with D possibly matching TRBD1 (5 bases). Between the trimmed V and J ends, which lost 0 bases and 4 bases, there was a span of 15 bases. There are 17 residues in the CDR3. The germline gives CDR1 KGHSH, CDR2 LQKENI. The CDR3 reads CASSPPVGEPLNEKLFF. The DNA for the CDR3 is TGTGCCAGCTCACCACCGGTGGGGGAACCACTTAATGAAAAACTGTTTTTT.

This CDR3 reads CSVDLVLGNEQFF. The CDR3 DNA reads as TGCAGCGTTGATCTAGTGCTCGGGAATGAGCAGTTCTTC. The V call is TRBV29-1, the J call TRBJ2-1; D not resolved. This CDR3 is built from 13 residues. Trimming cost V 3 bases and J 7 bases, with 13 bases left between them. Germline lookup yields CDR1 SQVTM and CDR2 ANQGSEA.

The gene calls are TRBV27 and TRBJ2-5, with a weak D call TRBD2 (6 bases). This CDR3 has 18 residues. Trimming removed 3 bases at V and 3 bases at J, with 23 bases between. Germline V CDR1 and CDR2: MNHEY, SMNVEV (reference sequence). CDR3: CASSLVGTVPGDEETQYF. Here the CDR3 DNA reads TGTGCCAGCAGTTTGGTCGGAACCGTGCCGGGAGATGAAGAGACCCAGTACTTC.

CDR3 sequence reads: CASSLSTGSAYNEQFF. For the CDR3, the DNA is TGTGCCAGCAGTTTGTCGACAGGGTCGGCCTACAATGAGCAGTTCTTC. The rearrangement links TRBV28 to TRBJ2-1; 7 nucleotides match TRBD1. The V gene's germline CDR1 is MDHEN and CDR2 SYDVKM. The CDR3 length is 16 residues. Trimming at V came to 3 bases and at J to 2 bases, leaving 7 bases not matched to a gene.

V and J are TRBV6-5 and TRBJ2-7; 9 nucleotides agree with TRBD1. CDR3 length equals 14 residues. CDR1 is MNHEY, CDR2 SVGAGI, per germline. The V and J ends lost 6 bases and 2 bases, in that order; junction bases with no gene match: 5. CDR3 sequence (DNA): TGTGCCAGCAGCCCGGACAGGGGTGCCTACGAGCAGTACTTC. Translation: CASSPDRGAYEQYF.

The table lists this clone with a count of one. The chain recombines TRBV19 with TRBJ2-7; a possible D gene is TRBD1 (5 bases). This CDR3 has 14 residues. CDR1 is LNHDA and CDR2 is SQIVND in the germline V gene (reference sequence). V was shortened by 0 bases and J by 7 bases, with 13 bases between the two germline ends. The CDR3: CASSIDSTPGEQYF. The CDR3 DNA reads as TGTGCCAGTAGTATAGATTCTACCCCAGGGGAGCAGTACTTC.

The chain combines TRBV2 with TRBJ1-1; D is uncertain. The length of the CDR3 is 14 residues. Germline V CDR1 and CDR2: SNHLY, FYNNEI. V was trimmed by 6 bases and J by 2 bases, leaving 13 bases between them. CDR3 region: CASSDVGSNTEAFF. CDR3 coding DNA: TGTGCCAGCAGCGACGTGGGTTCCAACACTGAAGCTTTCTTT.

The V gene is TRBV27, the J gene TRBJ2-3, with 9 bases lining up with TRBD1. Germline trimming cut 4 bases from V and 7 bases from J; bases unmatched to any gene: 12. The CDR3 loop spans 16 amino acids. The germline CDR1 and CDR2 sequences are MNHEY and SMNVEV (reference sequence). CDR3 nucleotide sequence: TGTGCCAGCAGTTCCTACCGGGACAGGGAGGCAAATACGCAGTATTTT. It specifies CASSSYRDREANTQYF.

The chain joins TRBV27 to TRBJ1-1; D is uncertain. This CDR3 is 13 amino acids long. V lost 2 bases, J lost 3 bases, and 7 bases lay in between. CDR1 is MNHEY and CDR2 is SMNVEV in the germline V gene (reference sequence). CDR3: CASSLGTYTEAFF. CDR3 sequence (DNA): TGTGCCAGCAGTTTAGGCACATACACTGAAGCTTTCTTT.

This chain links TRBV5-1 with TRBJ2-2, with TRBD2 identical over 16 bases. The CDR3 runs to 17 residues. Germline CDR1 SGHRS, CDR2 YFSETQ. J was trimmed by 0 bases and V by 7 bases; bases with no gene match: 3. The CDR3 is CASVGLAGGPNTGELFF. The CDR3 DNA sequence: TGCGCCAGCGTGGGACTAGCGGGAGGGCCGAACACCGGGGAGCTGTTTTTT.

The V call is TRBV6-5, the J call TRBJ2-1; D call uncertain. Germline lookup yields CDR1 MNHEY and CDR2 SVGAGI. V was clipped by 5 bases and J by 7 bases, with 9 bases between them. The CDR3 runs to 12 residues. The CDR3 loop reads CASSTPENEQFF. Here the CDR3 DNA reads TGTGCCAGCAGTACCCCCGAGAATGAGCAGTTCTTC.